This TCR beta chain is from a study of Tregs in tolerant kidney transplant recipients. This CDR3 has 14 amino acids. Trimming took off 6 bases at V and 6 bases at J, with 15 bases between the two ends. Germline V gene data show CDR1 as KGHSH and CDR2 as LQKENI. On this clone: The target antigen is unknown.

Sequenced by immunoSEQ multiplex PCR; TCRdb stores in-frame clones only, minus some. The table lists 200,000 to 300,000 clones, about four fifths of them singletons, with around 0.61% in the top ten. General study points: Findings come from small patient numbers and require larger validation. Activated donor B cell expansion appeared to reveal the most relevant donor-specific TCRbeta repertoire.

The rearrangement links TRBV18 to TRBJ2-1, with a possible D match to TRBD1 (5 bases). This TCR was recovered from a human donor in good health. Sequencing was performed on CD4+ T cells from blood. DNA of the CDR3: TGTGCCAGCTCCCCCCAAAAAGGGGCCAATGAGCAGTTCTTC. This sequence encodes CASSPQKGANEQFF.